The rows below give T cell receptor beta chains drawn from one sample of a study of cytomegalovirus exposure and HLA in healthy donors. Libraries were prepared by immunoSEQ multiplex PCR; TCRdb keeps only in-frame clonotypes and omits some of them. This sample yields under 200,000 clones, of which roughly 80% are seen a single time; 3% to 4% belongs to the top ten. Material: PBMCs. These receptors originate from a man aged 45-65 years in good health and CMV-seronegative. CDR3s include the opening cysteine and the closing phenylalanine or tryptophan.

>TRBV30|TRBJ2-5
CAWEGQGWEETQYF
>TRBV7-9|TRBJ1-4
CSSRGQNEKLFF
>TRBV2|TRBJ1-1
CASGGQHTEAFF
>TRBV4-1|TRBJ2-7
CASSQGGGASYEQYF
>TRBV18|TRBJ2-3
CASSPGTGGKDTQYF
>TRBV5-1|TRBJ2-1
CASSSFAGAYNEQFF
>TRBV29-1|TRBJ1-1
CSAAGSGPKAEAFF
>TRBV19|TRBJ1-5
CASSIGRGNQPQHF
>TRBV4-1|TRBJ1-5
CASSQDRTGDFLQPQHF
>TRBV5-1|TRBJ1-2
CASSLNRDRGNYGYTF